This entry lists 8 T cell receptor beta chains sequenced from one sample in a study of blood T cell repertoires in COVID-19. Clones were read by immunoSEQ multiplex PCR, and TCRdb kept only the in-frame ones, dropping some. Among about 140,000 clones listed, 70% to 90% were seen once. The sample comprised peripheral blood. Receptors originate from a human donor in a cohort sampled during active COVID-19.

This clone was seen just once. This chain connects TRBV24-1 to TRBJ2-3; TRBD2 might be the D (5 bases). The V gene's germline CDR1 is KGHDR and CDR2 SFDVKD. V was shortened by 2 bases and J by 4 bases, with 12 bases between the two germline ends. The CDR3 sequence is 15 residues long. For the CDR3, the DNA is TGTGCCACCAGTGATTATGGAGGAGGAGCAGATACGCAGTATTTT. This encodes CATSDYGGGADTQYF.

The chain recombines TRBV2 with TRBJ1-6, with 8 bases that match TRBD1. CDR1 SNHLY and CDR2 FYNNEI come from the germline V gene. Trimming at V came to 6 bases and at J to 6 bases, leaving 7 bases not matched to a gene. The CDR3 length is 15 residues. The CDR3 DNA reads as TGTGCCAGCAGCCCCACAGGGGGGGTTAATTCACCCCTCCACTTT. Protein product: CASSPTGGVNSPLHF.

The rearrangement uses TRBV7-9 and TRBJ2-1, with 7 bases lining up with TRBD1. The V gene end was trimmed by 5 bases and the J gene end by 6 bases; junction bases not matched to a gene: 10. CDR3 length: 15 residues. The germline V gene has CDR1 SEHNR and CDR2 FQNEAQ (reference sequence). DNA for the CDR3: TGTGCCAGCAGCGACCGACAGGGTGGGGGCAATGAGCAGTTCTTC. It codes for CASSDRQGGGNEQFF.

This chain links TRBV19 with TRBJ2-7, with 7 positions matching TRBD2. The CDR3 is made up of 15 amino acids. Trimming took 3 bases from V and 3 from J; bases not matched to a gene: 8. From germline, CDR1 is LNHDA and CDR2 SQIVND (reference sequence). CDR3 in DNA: TGTGCCAGTAGTATGTCAGGCGGGAGCAGCTACGAGCAGTACTTC. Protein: CASSMSGGSSYEQYF.

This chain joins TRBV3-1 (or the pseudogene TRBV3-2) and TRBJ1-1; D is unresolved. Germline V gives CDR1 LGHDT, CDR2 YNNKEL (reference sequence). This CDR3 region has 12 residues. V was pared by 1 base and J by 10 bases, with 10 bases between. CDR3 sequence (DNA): TGTGCCAGCAGCCAAGGTTCAACAGCAGCTTTCTTT. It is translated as CASSQGSTAAFF.

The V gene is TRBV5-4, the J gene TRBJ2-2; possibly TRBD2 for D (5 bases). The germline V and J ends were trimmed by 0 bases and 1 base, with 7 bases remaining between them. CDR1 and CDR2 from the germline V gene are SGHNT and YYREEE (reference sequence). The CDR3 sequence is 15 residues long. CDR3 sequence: CASSLARENTGELFF. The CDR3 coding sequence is TGTGCCAGCAGCTTGGCTCGGGAGAACACCGGGGAGCTGTTTTTT. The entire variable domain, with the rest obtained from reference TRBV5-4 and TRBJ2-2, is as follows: ETGVTQSPTHLIKTRGQQVTLRCSSQSGHNTVSWYQQALGQGPQFIFQYYREEENGRGNFPPRFSGLQFPNYSSELNVNALELDDSALYLCASSLARENTGELFFGEGSRLTVL.

The CDR3 is CASSEVPRAKAGELFF. The DNA for the CDR3 is TGTGCCAGCAGTGAGGTTCCCAGGGCCAAGGCCGGGGAGCTGTTTTTT. The gene calls are TRBV6-4 and TRBJ2-2; D may be TRBD1 (5 bases). CDR1 and CDR2 from the germline V gene are MRHNA and SNTAGT. Between the trimmed V and J ends, which lost 3 bases and 6 bases, there was a span of 17 bases. The CDR3 is made up of 16 amino acids.

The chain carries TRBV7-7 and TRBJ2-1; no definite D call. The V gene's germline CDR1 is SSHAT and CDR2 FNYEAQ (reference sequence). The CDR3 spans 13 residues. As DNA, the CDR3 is TGTCTCAAGGCGGTTAGCTCCTACAATGAGCAGTTCTTC. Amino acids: CLKAVSSYNEQFF.